This T cell receptor (beta chain) was sequenced in a study of T-cell reconstitution after alpha-beta-depleted transplantation in children (dated by TCRdb to between 2015 and 2016). Study-level background: The study quantitatively tracked T-cell immune reconstitution after TCRalphabeta/CD19-depleted allogeneic hematopoietic cell transplantation in children using TCR repertoire profiling. What the authors observed across the whole study: In some patients, high TCRbeta diversity at day 60 was attributed to recipient T cells and intrathymic progenitors that had survived conditioning. The apparently early recovery of alphabetaT-cell counts about two months after transplant reportedly depended on only several hundred rapidly expanded clones that came from non-depleted graft cells. Over the following months the frequencies of hyperexpanded clones went down, and after one year T-cell counts and TCRbeta diversity were mostly credited to newly produced T cells.

A note on this clonotype: No cognate antigen has been identified for it. One base away there is no much larger clone; base qualities are not given.

The germline ends are 12 bases apart after V is trimmed by 2 bases and J by 3 bases. Including the terminal cysteine and phenylalanine, the CDR3 comprises 14 residues. Only CDR3 DNA is held: 42 bases, read in frame from base 1. Taken from the germline V gene, the CDR1 and CDR2 loops are SGDLS and YYNGEE. Library preparation was by PCR. Sequencing instrument: Illumina HiSeq 2500. To normalize quantification of the TCRbeta repertoire, the TCR libraries were built with molecular barcoding that relied on unique molecular identifiers. TCRdb handled the public reads itself, with Q25 trimming in fastp and clone calling in MiXCR, and kept productive beta chains. Rows merge per CDR3 protein into single entries with the most common DNA and genes. The sample data list fewer than 700,000 distinct CDR3 sequences, and around 23% of these were observed just once. The ten largest account for less than 15% of the sample.

The label giving this sample's treatment or condition can be read as: allogeneic hematopoietic cell transplantation with graft depleted of TCRalphabeta T cells and CD19 B cells. Transplant recipients were children who received TCRalphabeta/CD19-depleted allogeneic hematopoietic cell grafts. The V and J segments used are TRBV9 and TRBJ2-7; the best D guess is TRBD1, with 6 bases matching. The clonotype originates from a boy under two years old who had a stem cell transplant for acute myeloid leukemia, so the T cells may come from the graft donor. Material: PBMCs, mostly from graft donor cells, obtained 360 days after TCRalphabeta/CD19-depleted stem cell transplant. The CDR3 in this case is CASSVGQQNYEQYF. The DNA reads as follows: TGTGCCAGCAGCGTTGGACAGCAAAACTACGAGCAGTACTTC.